This T cell receptor beta chain was observed in a study of blood T cell repertoires in COVID-19. In the original processing: Reference gene primer amplification gave nucleated cell count estimates. Method: immunoSEQ multiplex PCR; TCRdb's copy keeps in-frame clones and lacks some. The DNA gave D and trimming, while V, J and clone size come from that table. This table holds 350,000 to 450,000 clones, approximately 89% found once. V lost 6 bases to trimming and J lost 8 bases, with 19 bases between them. There are 14 residues in the CDR3. Germline V gene sequence: CDR1 MNHEY, CDR2 SVGEGT. This receptor was taken from a woman between 35 and 50 years old who had been exposed to COVID-19. J is TRBJ1-2 and V is TRBV6-2 or TRBV6-3; D is ambiguous. Specimen: PBMCs or T cells enriched from blood (not recorded which). The CDR3 nucleotides are TGTGCCAGCAGCCCCACGGGAGATCGTTACGGCTACACCTTC. Protein sequence: CASSPTGDRYGYTF.